Detailed here is one TCR beta chain. The sample belongs to a study of chemoradiotherapy in HPV16-positive cancers. TCRdb keeps only in-frame clones here, not all; method: immunoSEQ multiplex PCR. The data hold under 25,000 clones, with over 65% observed a single time. The source is a human donor with HPV-associated anogenital cancer. The sequencing used blood, collected from a patient who underwent chemoradiotherapy.

Written as DNA, the CDR3 is TGTGCCAGCAGCTCGGGACAGGGAGGTACACACAATGAGCAGTTCTTC. It encodes CASSSGQGGTHNEQFF. The V gene is TRBV7-3, the J gene TRBJ2-1; 9 positions match TRBD1. The V gene's germline CDR1 is SGHTA and CDR2 FQGTGA. The CDR3 length is 16 residues. With 4 bases clipped from V and 5 bases from J, the junction kept 9 bases outside the gene matches.